The 10 T cell receptor beta chains below all came from one sample that was sequenced in a study of T cell changes during pregnancy in multiple sclerosis. Profiling relied on immunoSEQ multiplex PCR, and the TCRdb table lists in-frame clones only, not all of them. This table has about 40,000 clones, roughly 93% appearing once. The sequencing here drew on CD4+ T cells from peripheral blood mononuclear cells, taken before pregnancy. The receptors stem from a female donor with multiple sclerosis, enrolled in a pregnancy study.

This clone was counted a few times. J is TRBJ2-2 and V is TRBV15, with 8 bases identical to TRBD1. The CDR3 runs to 15 residues. Germline CDR1 and CDR2: LNHNV and YYDKDF (reference sequence). J was trimmed by 4 bases and V by 7 bases; bases with no gene match: 8. The CDR3 DNA reads TGTGCCACCAAGGGGTGGGACAGGAGCACCGGGGAGCTGTTTTTT. Its protein product is CATKGWDRSTGELFF.

The chain couples TRBV7-6 to TRBJ2-1; 8 bases agree with TRBD2. The CDR3 is 14 residues long. The germline V gene has CDR1 SGHVS and CDR2 FNYEAQ. V shed 5 bases and J 9 bases; nucleotides not matched to a gene: 9. The CDR3 sequence is CASSLGSGSGEQFF. The CDR3 nucleotides are TGTGCCAGCAGCCTGGGAAGCGGGAGCGGTGAGCAGTTCTTC.

V gene TRBV19 combines with J gene TRBJ2-5, with 7 bases aligning to TRBD1. The germline V gene has CDR1 LNHDA and CDR2 SQIVND (reference sequence). There are 14 residues in the CDR3. J lost 5 bases, V lost 3 bases, and 6 bases had no gene match. The CDR3 coding sequence is TGTGCCAGTAGTATTGGGACAGTCAGGGAGACCCAGTACTTC. Translating it yields CASSIGTVRETQYF. Using reference TRBV19 and TRBJ2-5 for the parts outside the CDR3, the full variable domain is DGGITQSPKYLFRKEGQNVTLSCEQNLNHDAMYWYRQDPGQGLRLIYYSQIVNDFQKGDIAEGYSVSREKKESFPLTVTSAQKNPTAFYLCASSIGTVRETQYFGPGTRLLVL.

Written as DNA, the CDR3 is TGTGCCAGCAGTACCCGATATAGCGGGAGAACAGATACGCAGTATTTT. Translated, it gives CASSTRYSGRTDTQYF. The rearrangement joins TRBV28 to TRBJ2-3, with 9 bases identical to TRBD2. The V gene end was trimmed by 5 bases and the J gene end by 3 bases; junction bases not matched to a gene: 9. The CDR3 sequence is 16 residues long. Germline CDR1 reads MDHEN; CDR2 reads SYDVKM.

The rearrangement joins TRBV7-9 to TRBJ1-1; 10 bases agree with TRBD1. Germline CDR1 is SEHNR and CDR2 is FQNEAQ (reference sequence). The junction had 3 bases not matched to a gene; V was cut back by 2 bases and J by 6 bases. The CDR3 has 14 amino acids. The CDR3 DNA reads as TGTGCCAGCAGCTTATGGACAGGGGGTCCTGAAGCTTTCTTT. It is translated as CASSLWTGGPEAFF.

This rearrangement joins TRBV19 to TRBJ2-1; D uncertain. The CDR3 is made up of 16 amino acids. Germline V gene lookup returns CDR1 LNHDA and CDR2 SQIVND (reference sequence). Trimming left V 4 bases short and J 0 bases short, with 13 bases between. CDR3 DNA: TGTGCCAGTAGTACCCTCGCGGAGAGCTCCTACAATGAGCAGTTCTTC. Protein: CASSTLAESSYNEQFF.

The rearrangement joins TRBV6-6 to TRBJ1-1; D uncertain. The CDR3 has 15 amino acids. Germline V gene data show CDR1 as MNHNY and CDR2 as SVGAGI (reference sequence). With 2 bases removed from V and 1 base from J, the gap between germline ends came to 11 bases. The CDR3 spells CASSYTTVSNTEAFF. In nucleotides, the CDR3 is TGTGCCAGCAGTTACACCACAGTGTCGAACACTGAAGCTTTCTTT.

V usage is TRBV21-1 and J usage is TRBJ2-7; TRBD2, the table's D call, lacks a check against the DNA. TRBV21-1 is described as a pseudogene. This CDR3 spans 17 amino acids. This chain's CDR3 is CASSKVISGMSRGEQYF. Here the CDR3 DNA reads TGTGCCAGCAGCAAAGTAATTAGCGGGATGTCCCGGGGCGAGCAGTACTTC.

The chain carries TRBV6-5 and TRBJ1-2, with 8 bases lining up with TRBD1. Germline lookup yields CDR1 MNHEY and CDR2 SVGAGI. Trimming removed 4 bases from V and 10 bases from J; junction bases left unmatched: 8. The CDR3 length is 13 residues. This chain's CDR3 is CASSFDRGRSYTF. CDR3 coding DNA: TGTGCCAGCAGTTTTGACAGGGGAAGGTCCTACACCTTC.

A word on this clone: A read error may produce the germline difference seen at one junction end. The gene calls are TRBV7-7 and TRBJ2-3; possible D gene TRBD1, 6 bases. Per the germline V gene, CDR1 is SSHAT and CDR2 is FNYEAQ (reference sequence). This CDR3 has 14 amino acids. The CDR3 loop is CASSLAGTTDTQYF. CDR3 DNA: TGTGCTAGCAGCTTGGCCGGGACAACAGATACGCAGTATTTT.